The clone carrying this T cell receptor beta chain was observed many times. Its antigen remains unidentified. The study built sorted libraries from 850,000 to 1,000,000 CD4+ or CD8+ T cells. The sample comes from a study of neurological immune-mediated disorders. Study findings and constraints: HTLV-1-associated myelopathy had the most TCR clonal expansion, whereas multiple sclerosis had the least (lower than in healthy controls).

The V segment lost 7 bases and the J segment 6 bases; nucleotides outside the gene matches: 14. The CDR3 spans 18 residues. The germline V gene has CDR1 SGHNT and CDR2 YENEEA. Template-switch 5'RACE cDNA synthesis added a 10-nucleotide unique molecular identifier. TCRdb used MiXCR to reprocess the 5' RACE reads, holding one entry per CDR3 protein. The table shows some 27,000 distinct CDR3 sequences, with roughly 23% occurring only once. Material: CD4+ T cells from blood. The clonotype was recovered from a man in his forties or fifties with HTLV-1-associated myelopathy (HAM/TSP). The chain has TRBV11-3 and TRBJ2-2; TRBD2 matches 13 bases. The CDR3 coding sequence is TGTGCCAGCACCCTCAACTCACTAGCGGGGGGGAAGGCCGGGGAGCTGTTTTTT. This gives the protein CASTLNSLAGGKAGELFF.